These 6 T cell receptor beta chains were all obtained from the same sample, sequenced in a study of T cell responses to AZD1222 COVID-19 vaccine. Method: immunoSEQ multiplex PCR; TCRdb's copy keeps in-frame clones and lacks some. The sample carries about 180,000 clones, just under 90% recorded once. The starting material was peripheral blood, obtained 28 days after the second dose of the MenACWY control vaccine. The receptor set was obtained from an adult who received the MenACWY meningococcal vaccine as a control.

The CDR3 here is CASSLSRNQETQYF. The CDR3 DNA is TGTGCCAGCAGCTTAAGCAGGAACCAAGAGACCCAGTACTTC. The chain links TRBV7-2 to TRBJ2-5; D is ambiguous. V was clipped by 2 bases and J by 0 bases, with 7 bases between them. Germline V gene data show CDR1 as SGHTA and CDR2 as FQGNSA. There are 14 residues in the CDR3.

The V and J genes are TRBV29-1 and TRBJ1-1, with D maybe TRBD1 (6 bases). The germline V gene has CDR1 SQVTM and CDR2 ANQGSEA. The CDR3 totals 14 residues. Deletions cut 6 bases from V and 1 base from J, with 15 bases between. CDR3 protein: CSVAERTANTEAFF. The DNA of the CDR3 is TGCAGCGTCGCTGAGCGGACAGCGAACACTGAAGCTTTCTTT.

A single count supports this clone. The V gene is TRBV2, the J gene TRBJ1-4; 9 nucleotides match TRBD1. V trimming: 6 bases; J trimming: 5 bases; junction bases outside the gene matches: 10. The CDR3 sequence is 16 residues long. Germline V gene lookup returns CDR1 SNHLY and CDR2 FYNNEI. The CDR3 sequence is CASSREGTGMNEKLFF. CDR3 in DNA: TGTGCCAGCAGCCGAGAGGGGACAGGGATGAATGAAAAACTGTTTTTT.

This clone showed up just once. This rearrangement joins TRBV9 to TRBJ2-3; D gene uncertain. Germline V CDR1 and CDR2: SGDLS, YYNGEE. V was trimmed by 6 bases and J by 2 bases, leaving 13 bases between them. This CDR3 region has 14 residues. The CDR3 here is CASNPRWHTDTQYF. CDR3 sequence (DNA): TGTGCCAGCAACCCAAGGTGGCACACAGATACGCAGTATTTT.

V usage is TRBV6-5 and J usage is TRBJ2-7, with D hard to call. Trimming removed 7 bases from V and 1 base from J, with 11 bases in between. This CDR3 comprises 13 residues. Germline V gene sequence: CDR1 MNHEY, CDR2 SVGAGI. The DNA of the CDR3 is TGTGCCAGCAAACCTGCAGCTTCCTACGAGCAGTACTTC. Encoded protein: CASKPAASYEQYF.

The V call is TRBV19, the J call TRBJ2-1; 10 bases are a match to TRBD1. The V gene's germline CDR1 is LNHDA and CDR2 SQIVND (reference sequence). Unmatched junction bases numbered 8, after V lost 8 bases and J lost 7 bases. The CDR3 sequence is 14 residues long. CDR3: CASGRGQGLNEQFF. The CDR3 bases are TGTGCCAGTGGGCGGGGACAGGGGCTTAATGAGCAGTTCTTC.